A selection of T cell receptor beta chains follows, all from one sample in a study of blood T cell repertoires in COVID-19. Clones were sequenced by immunoSEQ multiplex PCR, and TCRdb holds only the in-frame ones, with some missing. This sample has 200,000 or so clones; roughly nine tenths occur once, and the top ten carry roughly 3%. The specimen was PBMCs or T cells enriched from blood (not recorded which). The receptor set was obtained from a woman aged 18-29 years in a cohort exposed to, infected with or recovered from COVID-19 (not recorded which). CDR3s include the opening cysteine and the closing phenylalanine or tryptophan. A D gene is named only where the DNA matches it firmly. Size is stated for part of the rows, as once, few or many counts, or as a class when the clone is expanded.

d_call	v_call	j_call	clone_size	cdr3_aa	cdr3_nt
NA	TRBV27	TRBJ1-1	NA	CASSLSNRVTEAFF	TGTGCCAGCAGTTTATCTAACCGAGTCACTGAAGCTTTCTTT
TRBD1	TRBV5-4	TRBJ1-3	NA	CASSLEGQGVGNTIYF	TGTGCCAGCAGCTTGGAGGGGCAGGGGGTTGGAAACACCATATATTTT
NA	TRBV7-3	TRBJ2-3	NA	CASSIDWRGTQYF	TGTGCCAGCAGCATCGACTGGAGAGGTACGCAGTATTTT
TRBD2	TRBV6-4	TRBJ2-7	NA	CASSSAGGYEQYF	TGTGCCAGCAGTTCAGCGGGAGGGTACGAGCAGTACTTC
NA	TRBV10-1	TRBJ2-4	NA	CASSEMLEGIQYF	TGCGCCAGCAGTGAAATGCTAGAGGGCATTCAGTACTTC
TRBD2	TRBV7-8	TRBJ2-1	NA	CASSSGTSGIDEQFF	TGTGCCAGCAGCTCGGGGACTAGCGGGATCGATGAGCAGTTCTTC
NA	TRBV5-1	TRBJ2-5	NA	CASRRESQETQYF	TGCGCCAGCAGGAGGGAGTCACAAGAGACCCAGTACTTC
NA	TRBV7-9	TRBJ2-1	NA	CASSLVTYNEQFF	TGTGCCAGCAGCTTAGTCACCTACAATGAGCAGTTCTTC
NA	TRBV2	TRBJ2-3	NA	CASSDRPPTDTQYF	TGTGCCAGCAGTGACAGGCCCCCCACAGATACGCAGTATTTT
TRBD2	TRBV25-1	TRBJ2-3	NA	CASSESRLAVEDTQYF	TGTGCCAGCAGTGAATCGAGGCTAGCGGTTGAAGATACGCAGTATTTT
NA	TRBV2	TRBJ2-6	NA	CASSRTVAISGANVLTF	TGTGCCAGCAGCCGGACAGTTGCTATCTCTGGGGCCAACGTCCTGACTTTC
NA	TRBV4-1	TRBJ2-2	NA	CASSPWTGTGELFF	TGCGCCAGCAGCCCCTGGACGGGAACCGGGGAGCTGTTTTTT
TRBD1	TRBV3-1/TRBV3-2	TRBJ1-6	NA	CASSQGQGAGSPLHF	TGTGCCAGCAGCCAAGGACAGGGGGCGGGTTCACCCCTCCACTTT
NA	TRBV6-6	TRBJ2-2	few	CASSYPTGGNTGELFF	TGTGCCAGCAGTTACCCGACAGGAGGGAACACCGGGGAGCTGTTTTTT
NA	TRBV28	TRBJ1-3	NA	CASAREASGSGNTIYF	TGTGCCAGCGCTCGGGAGGCCTCGGGGTCTGGAAACACCATATATTTT
NA	TRBV5-4	TRBJ1-2	NA	CASSSGQKGIYGYTF	TGTGCCAGCAGCTCCGGACAGAAGGGGATCTATGGCTACACCTTC
TRBD2	TRBV7-6	TRBJ2-7	NA	CASSPRLAGGLEQYF	TGTGCCAGCAGCCCCCGACTAGCGGGAGGGCTCGAGCAGTACTTC
TRBD1	TRBV27	TRBJ2-7	NA	CASSSGQGAYEQYF	TGTGCCAGCAGTTCCGGACAGGGGGCTTACGAGCAGTACTTC
NA	TRBV18	TRBJ1-4	NA	CASSPPATTEKLFF	TGTGCCAGCTCACCACCGGCGACAACCGAAAAACTGTTTTTT
TRBD1	TRBV28	TRBJ1-3	NA	CASTTGGPIISGNTIYF	TGTGCCAGCACAACAGGGGGTCCTATAATCTCTGGAAACACCATATATTTT
NA	TRBV2	TRBJ2-1	NA	CASSEFLRLEGDEQFF	TGTGCCAGCAGTGAATTTCTGAGACTAGAGGGCGATGAGCAGTTCTTC
NA	TRBV6-5	TRBJ1-2	NA	CASSAGSGGYTF	TGTGCCAGCAGCGCAGGGTCTGGCGGCTACACCTTC
TRBD1	TRBV9	TRBJ1-1	NA	CASSVGDRVHEAFF	TGTGCCAGCAGCGTAGGGGACAGGGTACATGAAGCTTTCTTT
NA	TRBV27	TRBJ2-2	NA	CASSLSPGLNTGELFF	TGTGCCAGCAGTCTCAGCCCCGGGTTAAACACCGGGGAGCTGTTTTTT
TRBD1	TRBV5-4	TRBJ2-5	NA	CASSLPGQGRAAQYF	TGTGCCAGCAGCTTACCGGGACAGGGAAGGGCGGCCCAGTACTTC
NA	TRBV10-3	TRBJ2-3	NA	CAISSSTDTQYF	TGTGCCATCAGTTCAAGCACAGATACGCAGTATTTT
NA	TRBV2	TRBJ1-1	NA	CASLDSRVEAFF	TGTGCCAGCCTCGACTCCCGGGTAGAAGCTTTCTTT
TRBD1	TRBV30	TRBJ2-1	NA	CAWKIQGSYNEQFF	TGTGCCTGGAAGATACAGGGGTCCTACAATGAGCAGTTCTTC
TRBD2	TRBV24-1	TRBJ2-2	few	CATSDSPTSQGTGELFF	TGTGCCACCAGTGACTCCCCGACTAGCCAAGGAACCGGGGAGCTGTTTTTT
NA	TRBV7-2	TRBJ1-1	NA	CASSYGRGGTEAFF	TGTGCCAGCAGCTACGGACGGGGGGGCACTGAAGCTTTCTTT
NA	TRBV12-3/TRBV12-4	TRBJ1-2	NA	CASSLGGSNGYTF	TGTGCCAGCAGTTTGGGGGGAAGTAATGGCTACACCTTC
NA	TRBV5-1	TRBJ1-6	NA	CASSLDDGGDSPLHF	TGCGCCAGCAGCTTGGATGACGGGGGAGATTCACCCCTCCACTTT
TRBD1	TRBV19	TRBJ1-1	NA	CASSSQTGAGSEAFF	TGTGCCAGTAGTTCCCAGACAGGGGCCGGGTCTGAAGCTTTCTTT
TRBD1	TRBV10-2	TRBJ1-5	NA	CASSEWIGQGPNQPQHF	TGCGCCAGCAGTGAGTGGATTGGACAGGGGCCCAATCAGCCCCAGCATTTT
NA	TRBV4-1	TRBJ2-5	NA	CASSPAGSETQYF	TGCGCCAGCAGCCCGGCGGGAAGTGAGACCCAGTACTTC